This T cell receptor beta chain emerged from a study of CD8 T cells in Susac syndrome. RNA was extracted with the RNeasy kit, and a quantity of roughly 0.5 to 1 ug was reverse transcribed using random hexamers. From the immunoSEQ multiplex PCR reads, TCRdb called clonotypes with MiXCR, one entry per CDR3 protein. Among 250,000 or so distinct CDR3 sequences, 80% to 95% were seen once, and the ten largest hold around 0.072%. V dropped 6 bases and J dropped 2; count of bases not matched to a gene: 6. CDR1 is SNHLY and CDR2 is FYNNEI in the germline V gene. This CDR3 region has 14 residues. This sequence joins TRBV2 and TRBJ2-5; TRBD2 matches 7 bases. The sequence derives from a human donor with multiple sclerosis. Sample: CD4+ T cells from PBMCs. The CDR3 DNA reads TGTGCCAGCAGCCCCCTAGCGGCGCAAGAGACCCAGTACTTC. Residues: CASSPLAAQETQYF.